This T cell receptor (beta chain) was sequenced for a study of PD-L1 blockade in urothelial cancer (TCRdb year 2017). Study-wide context: All patients started therapy around 2014 and received atezolizumab 1,200 mg intravenously every 3 weeks. About 85% of the 29 patients were identified as males with urothelial cancer of bladder origin, and a prior smoking history was reported by 18 of 29 patients. Patients had an ECOG performance status of 0 or 1 and had received between 0 and 3 prior chemotherapy regimens. Blood samples were analyzed at 3 weeks after treatment start (second dose) and at 6 weeks after treatment start. Blood samples yielded a median of roughly 150,000 T cells and tens of thousands of unique TCRs, with median clonality roughly 0.084. An exploratory multi-omic analysis was conducted of the somatic, immune and clinical correlates of response to PD-L1 blockade with atezolizumab in urothelial cancer. TCR sequencing covered pretreatment tumor samples and matched, serially collected peripheral blood taken before and after atezolizumab treatment. Durable clinical benefit was defined as a progression-free survival longer than 6 months, and TCR features were additionally tested against progression-free survival and overall survival. Whole exome sequencing and RNA sequencing of pretreatment tumors were performed alongside TCR sequencing in the same patients. Durable clinical benefit was achieved by nine patients but not by the remaining 20. Under 30 patients had pretreatment blood TCR-seq, about 25 had at least one posttreatment blood collection, and about 25 had tumor TCR-seq.

The time point label corresponds to: peripheral blood 6 weeks after treatment start. A cohort of around 29 patients with locally advanced or metastatic urothelial carcinoma, treated at Memorial Sloan Kettering on a trial protocol, was included. Peripheral blood mononuclear cells were collected pretreatment and during treatment, at between 1 and 8 total time points per patient. The Qiagen DNeasy Blood extraction kit was used to purify genomic DNA from total PBMCs and tumor samples. PBMCs were collected pretreatment and during treatment, and were isolated and stored as previously described. What the authors observed across the whole study: At 3 weeks after the start of treatment, tumor-associated TCR clones in peripheral blood had expanded more in patients with durable benefit (n ≈ 23, p = 0.022). Because of the small sample size (n ≈ 29) and the many exploratory analyses performed, the results are intended to be regarded as hypothesis-generating. A pretreatment peripheral blood TCR clonality below the median was linked to improved progression-free and overall survival.

Concerning this clone itself: Its antigen remains undetermined. No base quality information exists; no much larger clone differs at one position.

To estimate absolute template abundance from read counts, synthetic TCR analog templates were spiked into each PCR. The immunoSEQ assay was used to amplify TCRbeta CDR3 regions from genomic DNA with bias-controlled V and J gene primers. Sequencing of rearranged TCRbeta segments was done at approximately 20X coverage. The study's processing was this. Sequencing errors were corrected by clustering and CDR3s were annotated against IMGT to assign V, D and J genes. Downstream analyses used only productive TCRbeta rearrangements, leaving out any out-of-frame or stop-codon sequences. Clonality was calculated as one minus the Shannon entropy normalized by the log of the number of unique productive sequences. Fisher's exact test with Benjamini-Hochberg correction, at a threshold of adjusted p below 0.01, was used to find clones that differed between time points or between blood and tumor. TCRdb's version of the immuneACCESS table is confined to in-frame rearrangements and falls short of the full clone set. An unresolved V gene accounts for under half of the shortfall where checked; the remainder is of unknown origin. V and J calls and clone size are those listed in that table; D and trimming were worked out from the DNA. This sample holds about 120,000 clones; 80% to 90% were observed only once. In total, the top ten clones hold around 1.7% of the sample.

From cysteine to phenylalanine, the CDR3 is 13 amino acids long. Left in the record is the CDR3 DNA by itself, 39 bases read in frame from the first base. CDR1 is given as MNHEY and CDR2 as SVGAGI, both from the germline V gene. Unmatched junction bases come to 4, with V trimmed by 5 bases and J by 7 bases. The sample consisted of PBMCs, taken around atezolizumab (anti-PD-L1) treatment. This chain joins TRBV6-5 to TRBJ1-5; 8 of the junction bases match TRBD1. The receptor comes from a man in his fifties or sixties with urothelial cancer. The CDR3 region has the sequence CASSRTGIQPQHF. The nucleotide sequence reads TGTGCCAGCAGTCGGACAGGGATCCAGCCCCAGCATTTT.